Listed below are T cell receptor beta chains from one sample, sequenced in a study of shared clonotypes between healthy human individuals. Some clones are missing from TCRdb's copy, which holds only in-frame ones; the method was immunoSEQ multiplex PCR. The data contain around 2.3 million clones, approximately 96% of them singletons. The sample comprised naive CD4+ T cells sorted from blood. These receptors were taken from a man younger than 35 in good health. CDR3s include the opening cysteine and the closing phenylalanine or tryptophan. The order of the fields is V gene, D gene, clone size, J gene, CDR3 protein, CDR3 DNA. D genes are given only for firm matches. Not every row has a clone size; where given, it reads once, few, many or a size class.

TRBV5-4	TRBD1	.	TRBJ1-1	CASSSTGLANTEAFF	TGTGCCAGCAGCTCGACAGGGCTCGCGAACACTGAAGCTTTCTTT
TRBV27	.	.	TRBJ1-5	CASSLSASVNQPQHF	TGTGCCAGCAGTTTAAGCGCAAGCGTTAATCAGCCCCAGCATTTT
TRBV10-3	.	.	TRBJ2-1	CAIRSDDNEQFF	TGTGCCATCAGATCGGATGACAATGAGCAGTTCTTC
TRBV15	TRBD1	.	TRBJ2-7	CATSTPGQRYEQYF	TGTGCCACCAGCACTCCGGGACAGCGCTACGAGCAGTACTTC
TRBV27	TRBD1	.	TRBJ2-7	CASSAPGQVSYEQYF	TGTGCCAGCAGTGCCCCGGGACAGGTCTCCTACGAGCAGTACTTC
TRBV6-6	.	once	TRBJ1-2	CASSYGRSGYTF	TGTGCCAGCAGTTATGGAAGGTCCGGCTACACCTTC
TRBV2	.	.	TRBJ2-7	CASSEIGGATYEQYF	TGTGCCAGCAGTGAAATAGGGGGTGCTACCTACGAGCAGTACTTC
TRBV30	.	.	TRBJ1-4	CAWSGALTTTNEKLFF	TGTGCCTGGAGTGGGGCTCTCACCACGACTAATGAAAAACTGTTTTTT
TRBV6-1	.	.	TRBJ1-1	CASSRTSMMNTEAFF	TGTGCCAGCAGCCGAACGTCCATGATGAACACTGAAGCTTTCTTT
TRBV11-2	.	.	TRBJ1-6	CASSLAENSPLHF	TGTGCCAGCAGCTTGGCAGAGAATTCACCCCTCCACTTT
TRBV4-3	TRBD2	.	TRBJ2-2	CASSHYLRLAGDTGELFF	TGCGCCAGCAGCCATTACCTGAGACTAGCGGGAGACACCGGGGAGCTGTTTTTT
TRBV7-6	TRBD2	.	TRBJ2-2	CASSLPGTSARTGELFF	TGTGCCAGCAGCTTACCTGGGACTAGCGCACGTACCGGGGAGCTGTTTTTT
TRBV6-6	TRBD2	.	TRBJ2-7	CASFEGLAGAYEQYF	TGTGCCAGCTTCGAGGGACTAGCGGGAGCCTACGAGCAGTACTTC
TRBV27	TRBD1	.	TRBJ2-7	CASSSPGQTYEQYF	TGTGCCAGCAGTTCTCCGGGACAGACCTACGAGCAGTACTTC
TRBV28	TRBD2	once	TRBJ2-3	CASSFTRLAGRNTDTQYF	TGTGCCAGCAGTTTCACCCGACTAGCGGGGAGAAACACAGATACGCAGTATTTT
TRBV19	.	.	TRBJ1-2	CASSIERGTYGYTF	TGTGCCAGTAGTATAGAGCGGGGAACATATGGCTACACCTTC
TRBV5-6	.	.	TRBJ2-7	CASSVSYEQYF	TGTGCCAGCAGCGTCTCCTACGAGCAGTACTTC
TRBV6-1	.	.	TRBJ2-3	CASTPPGLLTDTQYF	TGTGCCAGCACTCCGCCGGGACTGCTCACAGATACGCAGTATTTT
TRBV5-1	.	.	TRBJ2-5	CASSLDYAVAETQYF	TGCGCCAGCAGCTTGGATTATGCGGTGGCGGAGACCCAGTACTTC
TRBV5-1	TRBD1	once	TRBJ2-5	CASSRETGKGQETQYF	TGCGCCAGCAGCAGGGAGACAGGGAAGGGTCAAGAGACCCAGTACTTC
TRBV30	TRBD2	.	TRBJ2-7	CAWNHPGLAYEQYF	TGTGCCTGGAACCACCCGGGACTAGCTTACGAGCAGTACTTC
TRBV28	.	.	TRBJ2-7	CASNRGNDEQYF	TGTGCCAGCAATAGGGGCAATGACGAGCAGTACTTC
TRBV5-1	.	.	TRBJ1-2	CASSLDLGDGYTF	TGCGCCAGCAGTTTGGACTTAGGGGACGGCTACACCTTC
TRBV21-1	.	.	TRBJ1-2	CASIGTAPANYGYTF	TGTGCCAGCATCGGGACAGCGCCAGCAAACTATGGCTACACCTTC
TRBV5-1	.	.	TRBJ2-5	CASSLGHTQETQYF	TGCGCCAGCAGCTTGGGGCACACCCAAGAGACCCAGTACTTC
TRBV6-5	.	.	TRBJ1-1	CASSYHGMDTEAFF	TGTGCCAGCAGTTACCACGGCATGGACACTGAAGCTTTCTTT
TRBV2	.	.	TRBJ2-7	CASKAEDVNSYEQYF	TGTGCCAGCAAGGCTGAGGACGTAAACTCCTACGAGCAGTACTTC
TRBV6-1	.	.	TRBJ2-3	CASKGSGGFGDTQYF	TGTGCCAGCAAGGGTAGCGGAGGGTTTGGAGATACGCAGTATTTT
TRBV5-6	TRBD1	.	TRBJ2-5	CASSATGGAETQYF	TGTGCCAGCAGCGCTACAGGGGGCGCGGAGACCCAGTACTTC
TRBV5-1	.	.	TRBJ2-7	CASSLAEQPYEQYF	TGCGCCAGCAGCTTAGCCGAGCAGCCCTACGAGCAGTACTTC
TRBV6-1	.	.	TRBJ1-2	CASIGPYVRLGYTF	TGTGCCAGCATCGGACCCTACGTTAGATTGGGCTACACCTTC
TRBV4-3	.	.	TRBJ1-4	CASSQEGPTDSNEKLFF	TGCGCCAGCAGCCAAGAAGGACCCACAGACTCTAATGAAAAACTGTTTTTT
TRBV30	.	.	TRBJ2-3	CAWSNSRDTDTQYF	TGTGCCTGGAGCAACTCCCGAGACACAGATACGCAGTATTTT
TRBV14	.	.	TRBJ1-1	CASSQVQGPEAFF	TGTGCCAGCAGCCAAGTGCAGGGCCCCGAAGCTTTCTTT
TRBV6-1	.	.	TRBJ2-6	CASSEALRRGGGANVLTF	TGTGCCAGCAGTGAAGCGCTTCGACGGGGCGGTGGGGCCAACGTCCTGACTTTC